This is a list of T cell receptor beta chains from one sample in a study of blood T cell repertoires in COVID-19. The method was immunoSEQ multiplex PCR; TCRdb's version includes in-frame clones alone and lacks a portion of them. The sample consists of over 400,000 clones, 75% to 90% of them appearing once. The sample comprised PBMCs or T cells enriched from blood (not recorded which). The receptors here all came from a woman aged 60-70 years who had recovered from COVID-19. Both conserved end residues are part of each CDR3. Each record gives: V gene, J gene, clone size, D gene, CDR3 protein, CDR3 DNA. The D gene is left open where the match is weak. Some rows mark clone size as missing; the rest say once, few, many or name a class of expanded clone.

TRBV3-1/TRBV3-2	TRBJ1-4	-	-	CASSLERKGEKLFF	TGTGCCAGCAGCCTTGAGCGGAAGGGTGAAAAACTGTTTTTT
TRBV5-1	TRBJ1-1	-	-	CASSLDMNTEAFF	TGCGCCAGCAGCTTGGATATGAACACTGAAGCTTTCTTT
TRBV5-4	TRBJ2-5	-	TRBD2	CASSAGTSGGQETQYF	TGTGCCAGCAGCGCCGGGACTAGCGGGGGACAAGAGACCCAGTACTTC
TRBV12-3/TRBV12-4	TRBJ1-2	-	TRBD1	CASSLSGGGGYTF	TGTGCCAGCAGTCTCTCAGGGGGAGGAGGCTACACCTTC
TRBV28	TRBJ1-2	-	-	CASSQGIFGYTF	TGTGCCAGCAGCCAGGGAATTTTTGGCTACACCTTC
TRBV12-3/TRBV12-4	TRBJ1-5	few	-	CASSYSNQPQHF	TGTGCCAGCAGCTATAGCAATCAGCCCCAGCATTTT
TRBV2	TRBJ1-2	-	-	CASSEAFRSYGYTF	TGTGCCAGCAGTGAAGCGTTTAGATCCTATGGCTACACCTTC
TRBV7-8	TRBJ2-7	-	-	CASSLVRGNYEQYF	TGTGCCAGCAGCTTAGTCCGGGGAAACTACGAGCAGTACTTC
TRBV30	TRBJ1-3	-	TRBD1	CAWRKQGGEVTIYF	TGTGCCTGGAGAAAACAGGGGGGAGAAGTCACCATATATTTT
TRBV30	TRBJ2-3	-	-	CAWNRASSTDTQYF	TGTGCCTGGAACAGAGCTAGCAGCACAGATACGCAGTATTTT
TRBV5-1	TRBJ2-3	once	TRBD2	CASSPGLAGLLDTQYF	TGCGCCAGCAGCCCCGGACTAGCGGGGCTGCTAGATACGCAGTATTTT
TRBV12-3/TRBV12-4	TRBJ2-5	-	-	CASSLNGETQYF	TGTGCCAGCAGTTTAAATGGCGAGACCCAGTACTTC
TRBV5-5	TRBJ2-2	-	TRBD2	CASSLLAGATTGELFF	TGTGCCAGCAGCTTACTAGCGGGGGCAACAACCGGGGAGCTGTTTTTT
TRBV9	TRBJ1-1	-	-	CASSVPFGEAFF	TGTGCCAGCAGCGTGCCTTTCGGTGAAGCTTTCTTT
TRBV28	TRBJ1-2	-	-	CASSSRQDYGYTF	TGTGCCAGCAGTTCTCGACAGGACTATGGCTACACCTTC
TRBV5-1	TRBJ1-4	-	-	CASSSGQPANEKLFF	TGCGCCAGCAGCTCTGGACAGCCCGCTAATGAAAAACTGTTTTTT
TRBV24-1	TRBJ2-3	-	-	CATSESAGRTDTQYF	TGTGCCACCAGTGAATCCGCGGGACGCACAGATACGCAGTATTTT
TRBV14	TRBJ1-3	-	-	CASSPSRAGNTIYF	TGTGCCAGCAGCCCTTCGAGGGCTGGAAACACCATATATTTT
TRBV5-1	TRBJ2-3	-	TRBD2	CASSLKTASGGVRDTQYF	TGCGCCAGCAGCTTGAAAACGGCTAGCGGGGGGGTCAGAGATACGCAGTATTTT
TRBV30	TRBJ1-4	-	TRBD1	CAWTSGQGGYEKLFF	TGTGCCTGGACTTCTGGACAGGGTGGATACGAAAAACTGTTTTTT
TRBV9	TRBJ2-5	-	-	CASSVAAGRETQYF	TGTGCCAGCAGCGTAGCCGCGGGGAGAGAGACCCAGTACTTC
TRBV4-1	TRBJ1-4	-	-	CASSQDRARGGANEKLFF	TGCGCCAGCAGCCAAGATAGGGCCCGTGGGGGGGCTAATGAAAAACTGTTTTTT
TRBV29-1	TRBJ2-1	-	TRBD2	CSGKASGGPYNEQFF	TGCAGCGGGAAAGCGAGCGGGGGACCCTACAATGAGCAGTTCTTC
TRBV11-3	TRBJ1-6	once	-	CASSRTRVNSPLHF	TGTGCCAGCAGCAGGACAAGGGTTAATTCACCCCTCCACTTT
TRBV28	TRBJ1-2	once	-	CASSIDRRYGYTF	TGTGCCAGCAGTATCGACAGGCGCTATGGCTACACCTTC
TRBV5-1	TRBJ1-2	-	-	CASATTLGSGYTF	TGCGCCAGCGCTACCACCTTAGGGAGCGGCTACACCTTC
TRBV24-1	TRBJ2-5	-	TRBD1	CATSPRTGLETQYF	TGTGCCACCAGTCCCCGGACAGGGCTGGAGACCCAGTACTTC
TRBV4-2	TRBJ1-4	-	-	CASSQKGGTSNEKLFF	TGTGCCAGCAGCCAAAAAGGCGGGACGTCTAATGAAAAACTGTTTTTT
TRBV11-2	TRBJ2-1	-	TRBD2	CASSLDGGNLGQFF	TGTGCCAGCAGCCTAGACGGGGGGAATTTAGGGCAGTTCTTC
TRBV10-3	TRBJ2-7	-	TRBD2	CAISGGAYEQYF	TGTGCCATCAGCGGGGGGGCCTACGAGCAGTACTTC
TRBV2	TRBJ2-3	-	TRBD2	CASSEVGTSGGAADTQYF	TGTGCCAGCAGTGAAGTGGGGACTAGCGGGGGGGCAGCAGATACGCAGTATTTT
TRBV18	TRBJ1-5	-	TRBD1	CASSPRRTGEESQHF	TGTGCCAGCTCACCACGGAGGACAGGCGAAGAGTCCCAGCATTTT
TRBV28	TRBJ2-2	once	-	CASRNRRNTGELFF	TGTGCCAGCAGGAACAGGAGGAACACCGGGGAGCTGTTTTTT
TRBV19	TRBJ2-2	-	TRBD2	CASSISGETGELFF	TGTGCCAGTAGTATAAGCGGGGAAACCGGGGAGCTGTTTTTT
TRBV13	TRBJ1-2	few	TRBD1	CASSLVGQNYGYTF	TGTGCCAGCAGCTTAGTGGGACAGAACTATGGCTACACCTTC
TRBV2	TRBJ2-1	-	TRBD1	CASGQGPVAAYNEQFF	TGTGCCAGTGGACAGGGTCCGGTAGCCGCCTACAATGAGCAGTTCTTC
TRBV6-5	TRBJ1-5	-	-	CASSYQGGQPQHF	TGTGCCAGCAGTTACCAGGGTGGTCAGCCCCAGCATTTT
TRBV4-1	TRBJ1-5	-	TRBD1	CASSPGQGDQPQHF	TGCGCCAGCAGCCCGGGACAGGGTGATCAGCCCCAGCATTTT
TRBV5-1	TRBJ2-3	-	TRBD2	CASSLVSGGATDTQYF	TGCGCCAGCAGCTTGGTTAGCGGGGGGGCTACAGATACGCAGTATTTT
TRBV5-6	TRBJ1-5	-	TRBD1	CASSPGTGVVNQPQHF	TGTGCCAGCAGCCCCGGGACAGGGGTAGTTAATCAGCCCCAGCATTTT
TRBV5-6	TRBJ2-1	-	TRBD1	CASSSPGTGYNEQFF	TGTGCCAGCAGCTCTCCGGGGACAGGGTACAATGAGCAGTTCTTC
TRBV9	TRBJ1-1	-	TRBD1	CASSPRTGVNTEAFF	TGTGCCAGCAGCCCCCGGACAGGGGTGAACACTGAAGCTTTCTTT
TRBV11-3	TRBJ2-3	-	TRBD1	CASSARTGTVYTDTQYF	TGTGCCAGCAGCGCGAGGACCGGGACAGTTTACACAGATACGCAGTATTTT
TRBV10-3	TRBJ1-2	once	-	CAISPQAVPNYGYTF	TGTGCCATCAGCCCACAGGCAGTTCCTAACTATGGCTACACCTTC
TRBV18	TRBJ1-2	-	-	CASSPTTGLPGYTF	TGTGCCAGCTCACCTACGACAGGCCTCCCTGGCTACACCTTC
TRBV5-8	TRBJ2-5	-	-	CASSPPGAFRETQYF	TGTGCCAGCAGCCCCCCAGGGGCTTTTAGGGAGACCCAGTACTTC
TRBV2	TRBJ1-3	-	-	CASSESAGEGNTIYF	TGTGCCAGCAGTGAATCGGCAGGGGAAGGAAACACCATATATTTT